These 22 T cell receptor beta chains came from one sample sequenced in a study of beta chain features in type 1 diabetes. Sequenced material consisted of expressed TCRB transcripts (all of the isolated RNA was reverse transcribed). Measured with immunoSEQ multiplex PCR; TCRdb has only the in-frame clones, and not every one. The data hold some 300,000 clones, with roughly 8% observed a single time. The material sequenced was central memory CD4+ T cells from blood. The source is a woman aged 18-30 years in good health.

In DNA, the CDR3 is TGTGCCAGCAGCTTAGGGGTAGGGGCCCTTTACGAGCAGTTCTTC. This translates into CASSLGVGALYEQFF. This chain links TRBV11-2 with TRBJ2-1; tentative D call: TRBD1 (5 bases). Germline values: CDR1 SGHAT, CDR2 FQNNGV. This CDR3 is built from 15 residues. V was trimmed by 1 base and J by 10 bases, leaving 17 bases between them.

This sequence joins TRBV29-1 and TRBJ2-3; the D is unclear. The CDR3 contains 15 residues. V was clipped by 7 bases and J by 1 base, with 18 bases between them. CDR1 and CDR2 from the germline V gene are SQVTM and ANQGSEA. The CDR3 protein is CSAGPGNLGTDTQYF. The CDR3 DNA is TGCAGCGCCGGCCCTGGGAATTTAGGCACAGATACGCAGTATTTT.

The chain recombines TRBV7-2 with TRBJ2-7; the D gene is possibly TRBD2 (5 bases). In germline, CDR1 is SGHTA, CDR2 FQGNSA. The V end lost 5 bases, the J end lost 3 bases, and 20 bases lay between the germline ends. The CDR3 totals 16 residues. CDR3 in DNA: TGTGCCAGCAGCCCGAGCGGCGGACGCCCCCTCTACGAGCAGTACTTC. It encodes CASSPSGGRPLYEQYF.

The CDR3 region is CASSALILGNTEAFF. In DNA, the CDR3 is TGTGCCAGCAGTGCTCTGATCCTTGGGAACACTGAAGCTTTCTTT. The chain employs TRBV27 and TRBJ1-1; D is ambiguous. This CDR3 contains 15 residues. Germline CDR1 is MNHEY and CDR2 is SMNVEV (reference sequence). Trimming stripped 5 bases from V and 1 base from J, with 14 bases between.

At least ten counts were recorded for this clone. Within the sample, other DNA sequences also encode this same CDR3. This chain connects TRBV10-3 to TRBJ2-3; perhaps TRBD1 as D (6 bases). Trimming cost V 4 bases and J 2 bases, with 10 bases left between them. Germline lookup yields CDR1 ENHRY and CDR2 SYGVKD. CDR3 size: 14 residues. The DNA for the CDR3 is TGTGCCATCAGTGGAACAGGGACCACAGATACGCAGTATTTT. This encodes CAISGTGTTDTQYF.

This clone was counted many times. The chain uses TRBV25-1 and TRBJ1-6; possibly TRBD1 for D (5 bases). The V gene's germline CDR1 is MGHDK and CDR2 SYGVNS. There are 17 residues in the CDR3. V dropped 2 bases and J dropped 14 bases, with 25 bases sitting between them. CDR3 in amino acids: CASSERVLGTGSKSLHF. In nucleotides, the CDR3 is TGTGCCAGCAGTGAACGGGTATTGGGAACAGGATCGAAGTCCCTCCACTTT. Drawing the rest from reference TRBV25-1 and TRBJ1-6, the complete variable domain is EADIYQTPRYLVIGTGKKITLECSQTMGHDKMYWYQQDPGMELHLIHYSYGVNSTEKGDLSSESTVSRIRTEHFPLTLESARPSHTSQYLCASSERVLGTGSKSLHFGNGTRLTVT.

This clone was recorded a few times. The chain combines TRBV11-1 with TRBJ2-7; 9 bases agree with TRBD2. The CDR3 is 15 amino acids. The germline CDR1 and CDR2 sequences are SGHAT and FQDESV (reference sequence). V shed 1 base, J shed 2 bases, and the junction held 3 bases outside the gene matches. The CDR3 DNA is TGTGCCAGCAGCTTAGAGCGGGGGGCGGCCTACGAGCAGTACGTC. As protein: CASSLERGAAYEQYV.

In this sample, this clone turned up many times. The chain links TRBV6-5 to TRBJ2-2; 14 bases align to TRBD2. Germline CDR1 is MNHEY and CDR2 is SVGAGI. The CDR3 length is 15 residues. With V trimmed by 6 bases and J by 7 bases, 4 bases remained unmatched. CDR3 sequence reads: CASRRTSGGHGELFF. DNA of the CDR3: TGTGCCAGCAGAAGGACTAGCGGGGGGCACGGGGAGCTGTTTTTT.

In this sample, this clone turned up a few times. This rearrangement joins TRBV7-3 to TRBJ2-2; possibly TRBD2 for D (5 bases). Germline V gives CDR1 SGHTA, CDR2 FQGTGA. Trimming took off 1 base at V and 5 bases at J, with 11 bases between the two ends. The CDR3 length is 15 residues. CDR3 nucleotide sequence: TGTGCCAGCAGCTTAAGGGCGACGGGGACCGGGGAGCTGTTTTTT. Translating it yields CASSLRATGTGELFF.

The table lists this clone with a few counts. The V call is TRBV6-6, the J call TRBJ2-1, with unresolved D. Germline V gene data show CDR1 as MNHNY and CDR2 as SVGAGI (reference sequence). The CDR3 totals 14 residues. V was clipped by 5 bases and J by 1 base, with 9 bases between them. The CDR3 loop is CASSTKGSYNEQFF. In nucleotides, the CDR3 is TGTGCCAGCAGTACGAAGGGTTCCTACAATGAGCAGTTCTTC.

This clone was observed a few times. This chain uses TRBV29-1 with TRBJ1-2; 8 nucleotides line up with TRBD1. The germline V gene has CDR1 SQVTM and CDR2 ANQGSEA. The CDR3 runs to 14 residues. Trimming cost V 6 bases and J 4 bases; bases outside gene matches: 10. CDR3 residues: CSVSDRDRRYGYTF. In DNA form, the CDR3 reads TGCAGCGTCTCCGACCGGGACAGGCGCTATGGCTACACCTTC. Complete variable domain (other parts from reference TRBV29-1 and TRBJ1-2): SAVISQKPSRDICQRGTSLTIQCQVDSQVTMMFWYRQQPGQSLTLIATANQGSEATYESGFVIDKFPISRPNLTFSTLTVSNMSPEDSSIYLCSVSDRDRRYGYTFGSGTRLTVV.

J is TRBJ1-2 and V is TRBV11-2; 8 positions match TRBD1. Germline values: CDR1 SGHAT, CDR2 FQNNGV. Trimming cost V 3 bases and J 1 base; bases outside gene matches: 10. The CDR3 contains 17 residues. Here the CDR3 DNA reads TGTGCCAGCAGCTTGAAAACCGGGACAGGAGTTAACTATGGCTACACCTTC. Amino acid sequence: CASSLKTGTGVNYGYTF.

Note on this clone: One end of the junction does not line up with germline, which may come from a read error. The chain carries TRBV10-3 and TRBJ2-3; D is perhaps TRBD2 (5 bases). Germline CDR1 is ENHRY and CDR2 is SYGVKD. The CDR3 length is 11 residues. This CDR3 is CASSPGDTQYF. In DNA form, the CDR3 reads TGTGCCAGCAGTCCGGGGGATACGCAGTATTTT.

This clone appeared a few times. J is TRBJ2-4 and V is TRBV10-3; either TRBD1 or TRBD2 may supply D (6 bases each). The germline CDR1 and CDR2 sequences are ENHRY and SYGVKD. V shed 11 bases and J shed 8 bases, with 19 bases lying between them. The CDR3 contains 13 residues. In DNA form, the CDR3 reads TGTGCCGCGAGGGGGGATGAAAGGGACATTCAGTACTTC. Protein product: CAARGDERDIQYF.

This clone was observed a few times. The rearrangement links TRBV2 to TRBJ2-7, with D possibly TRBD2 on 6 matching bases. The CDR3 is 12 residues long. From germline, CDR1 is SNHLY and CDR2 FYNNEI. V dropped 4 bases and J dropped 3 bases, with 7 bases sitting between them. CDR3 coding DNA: TGTGCCAGCAGTGGGGACTTCTACGAGCAGTACGTC. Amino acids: CASSGDFYEQYV.

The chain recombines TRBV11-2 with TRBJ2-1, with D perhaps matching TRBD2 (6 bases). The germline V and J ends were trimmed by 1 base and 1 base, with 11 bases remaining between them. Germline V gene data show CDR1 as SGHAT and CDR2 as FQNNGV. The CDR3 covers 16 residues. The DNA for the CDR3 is TGTGCCAGCAGCTTAGGTCGGCGGGGTTCCTACAATGAGCAGTTCTTC. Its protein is CASSLGRRGSYNEQFF.

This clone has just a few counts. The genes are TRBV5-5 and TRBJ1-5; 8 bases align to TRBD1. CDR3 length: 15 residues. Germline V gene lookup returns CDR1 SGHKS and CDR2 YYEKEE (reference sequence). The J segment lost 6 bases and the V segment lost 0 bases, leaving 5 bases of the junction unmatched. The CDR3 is CASSLAPTGGQPQHF. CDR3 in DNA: TGTGCCAGCAGCTTGGCTCCAACAGGGGGTCAGCCCCAGCATTTT.

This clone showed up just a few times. As DNA, the CDR3 is TGCAGCGTTGAAGCTCTGACATCTCTCTATGGCTACACCTTC. Translated: CSVEALTSLYGYTF. The gene calls are TRBV29-1 and TRBJ1-2; D not resolved. V gave up 1 base and J gave up 4 bases, with 13 bases separating them. Germline lookup yields CDR1 SQVTM and CDR2 ANQGSEA. This CDR3 has 14 residues. The full variable domain, its missing parts supplied by reference TRBV29-1 and TRBJ1-2, is SAVISQKPSRDICQRGTSLTIQCQVDSQVTMMFWYRQQPGQSLTLIATANQGSEATYESGFVIDKFPISRPNLTFSTLTVSNMSPEDSSIYLCSVEALTSLYGYTFGSGTRLTVV.

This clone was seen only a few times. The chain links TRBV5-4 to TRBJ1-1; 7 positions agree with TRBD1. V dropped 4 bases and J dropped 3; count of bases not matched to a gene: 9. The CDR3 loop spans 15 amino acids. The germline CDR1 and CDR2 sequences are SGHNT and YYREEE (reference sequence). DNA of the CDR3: TGTGCCAGCAGCAAAACAGGGGATCCCTACACTGAAGCTTTCTTT. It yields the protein CASSKTGDPYTEAFF.

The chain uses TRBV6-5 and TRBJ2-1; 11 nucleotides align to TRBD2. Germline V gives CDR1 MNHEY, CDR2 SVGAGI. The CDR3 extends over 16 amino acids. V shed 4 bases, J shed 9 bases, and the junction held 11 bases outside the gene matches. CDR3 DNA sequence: TGTGCCAGCAGTTTACTAGCGGGAGAAATGATACGTGAGCAGTTCTTC. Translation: CASSLLAGEMIREQFF.

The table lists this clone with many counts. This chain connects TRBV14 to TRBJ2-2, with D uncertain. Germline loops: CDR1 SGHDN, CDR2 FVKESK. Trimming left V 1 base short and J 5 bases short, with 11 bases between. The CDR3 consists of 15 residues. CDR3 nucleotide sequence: TGTGCCAGCAGCCAAGGATCGGTCTCTACCGGGGAGCTGTTTTTT. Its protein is CASSQGSVSTGELFF.

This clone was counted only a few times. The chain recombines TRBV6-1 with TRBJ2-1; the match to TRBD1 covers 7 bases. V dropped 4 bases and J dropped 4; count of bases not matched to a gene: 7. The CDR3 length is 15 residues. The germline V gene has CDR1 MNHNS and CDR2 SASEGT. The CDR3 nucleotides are TGTGCCAGCAGTGCGCACAGGGGCTGGTACAATGAGCAGTTCTTC. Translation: CASSAHRGWYNEQFF.